Listed here are 13 T cell receptor beta chains from one sample, sequenced in a study of T cells after yellow fever vaccination. TCRdb fed the 5' RACE reads into MiXCR, producing one record per CDR3 protein. This sample yields just under 600,000 distinct CDR3 sequences, of which less than 15% are seen a single time; over 12% belongs to the top ten. The starting material was PBMCs, obtained on the day of the yellow fever booster vaccination. Receptor source: a man aged 25-45 years who received the YFV17D yellow fever vaccine.

This clonotype showed up just a few times. The V call is TRBV4-3, the J call TRBJ2-7, with TRBD2 as a possible D gene (6 bases). Germline values: CDR1 LGHNA, CDR2 YSLEER. Trimming pared 0 bases from V and 2 bases from J, leaving 8 bases between. This CDR3 contains 14 residues. Here the CDR3 DNA reads TGCGCCAGCAGCCAAGATCCGGGGGCCTACGAGCAGTACTTC. It yields the protein CASSQDPGAYEQYF.

As DNA, the CDR3 is TGTGCCACCAGCGGGTGGGAAGAGACCCAGTACTTC. This sequence encodes CATSGWEETQYF. The chain combines TRBV15 with TRBJ2-5; no firm D call. V lost 5 bases and J 3 bases, leaving 7 bases between the germline ends. This CDR3 comprises 12 residues. The germline V gene encodes CDR1 LNHNV and CDR2 YYDKDF (reference sequence).

This clonotype was recorded a few times. The rearrangement links TRBV14 to TRBJ2-7; 7 bases match TRBD1. J was trimmed by 5 bases and V by 1 base; bases with no gene match: 8. CDR3 length: 15 amino acids. CDR1 is SGHDN, CDR2 FVKESK, per germline. The CDR3, as DNA: TGTGCCAGCAGCCAAGGAAGACAGGGATCCAACGAGCAGTACTTC. This translates into CASSQGRQGSNEQYF.

The rearrangement uses TRBV5-1 and TRBJ2-7, with a possible D match to TRBD1 (6 bases). Germline V gene sequence: CDR1 SGHRS, CDR2 YFSETQ. The CDR3 loop spans 14 amino acids. The V gene lost 4 bases and the J gene lost 4 bases, with 15 bases spanning the gap. Here the CDR3 reads CASSLEGHAYEQYF. Written as DNA, the CDR3 is TGCGCCAGCAGCCTCGAGGGACACGCTTACGAGCAGTACTTC.

Many counts were recorded for this clonotype. The gene calls are TRBV7-2 and TRBJ2-5; maybe TRBD1 (5 bases). The CDR3 consists of 15 residues. Trimming left V 5 bases short and J 2 bases short, with 15 bases between. Germline loops: CDR1 SGHTA, CDR2 FQGNSA. CDR3 nucleotide sequence: TGTGCCAGCAGCCGAATGCAGGGTGAACAAGAGACCCAGTACTTC. Its translation: CASSRMQGEQETQYF.

This chain uses TRBV20-1 with TRBJ2-3; D is undetermined. CDR1 and CDR2 (germline): DFQATT, SNEGSKA (reference sequence). The V and J ends lost 1 base and 5 bases respectively, with 10 bases between them. This CDR3 comprises 13 residues. The CDR3 loop reads CSARAPIVDTQYF. In nucleotides, the CDR3 is TGCAGTGCTAGAGCACCCATCGTAGATACGCAGTATTTT.

V and J are TRBV30 and TRBJ2-2, with D unresolved. CDR1 is GTSNPN, CDR2 SVGIG, per germline (reference sequence). The V and J ends lost 5 bases and 7 bases respectively, with 11 bases between them. This CDR3 spans 12 amino acids. The CDR3 DNA follows: TGTGCCTGGGGCCCTGAGGTCGGGGAGCTGTTTTTT. Its translation is CAWGPEVGELFF. Using reference TRBV30 and TRBJ2-2 for the parts outside the CDR3, the full variable domain is SQTIHQWPATLVQPVGSPLSLECTVEGTSNPNLYWYRQAAGRGLQLLFYSVGIGQISSEVPQNLSASRPQDRQFILSSKKLLLSDSGFYLCAWGPEVGELFFGEGSRLTVL.

The chain carries TRBV12-1 and TRBJ2-3; the table assigns TRBD2, which was not confirmed against the DNA. TRBV12-1 is a known pseudogene. This CDR3 has 16 residues. The CDR3 region has the DNA TGTGCCAGCAGCTTTCTGTCGCGGGAGGGGACAGATACGCAGTATTTT. Translated, it gives CASSFLSREGTDTQYF.

This clonotype turned up a few times. The J gene is TRBJ2-2, the V gene TRBV3-1; D is uncertain. Trimming removed 5 bases from V and 4 bases from J, with 8 bases in between. The CDR3 contains 13 residues. CDR1 is LGHDT and CDR2 is YNNKEL in the germline V gene (reference sequence). The CDR3 bases are TGTGCCAGCAGCTTAATGAGCACCGGGGAGCTGTTTTTT. This encodes CASSLMSTGELFF.

This clonotype has more than one count but fewer than ten. This sequence joins TRBV12-3 or TRBV12-4 and TRBJ1-3; D is ambiguous. This CDR3 is 14 amino acids long. V lost 8 bases and J lost 4, with 15 bases in between. The CDR3, as DNA: TGTGCCAGCGCATCCGTGCGAGGAGGAAACACCATATATTTT. It translates to CASASVRGGNTIYF.

There are a few counts of this clonotype. This chain links TRBV20-1 with TRBJ2-3; TRBD1 matches 7 bases. The CDR3 consists of 13 residues. V shed 5 bases, J shed 4 bases, and the junction held 6 bases outside the gene matches. Per germline, CDR1 DFQATT and CDR2 SNEGSKA (reference sequence). The CDR3 protein is CSAGQALADTQYF. The CDR3 DNA reads TGCAGTGCTGGACAGGCTTTAGCAGATACGCAGTATTTT.

This chain joins TRBV12-3 or TRBV12-4 and TRBJ1-2; 7 bases are a match to TRBD1. The V segment lost 6 bases and the J segment 0 bases; nucleotides outside the gene matches: 7. The CDR3 is 15 amino acids. CDR3: CASSPRDRANYGYTF. CDR3 nucleotide sequence: TGTGCCAGCAGCCCCCGGGACAGAGCTAACTATGGCTACACCTTC.

This clonotype was seen many times. This chain uses TRBV11-1 with TRBJ2-2, with D perhaps matching TRBD2 (6 bases). CDR1 and CDR2 from the germline V gene are SGHAT and FQDESV (reference sequence). The CDR3 is made up of 16 amino acids. The germline V and J ends were trimmed by 1 base and 3 bases, with 12 bases remaining between them. The CDR3 here is CASSLVGSGYTGELFF. The CDR3 bases are TGTGCCAGCAGCTTAGTGGGGAGCGGGTACACCGGGGAGCTGTTTTTT.